Sequencing of this T cell receptor (beta chain) was carried out in a study of shared T cell receptors in the human thymus. The V and J ends lost 2 bases and 2 bases respectively, with 13 bases between them. The CDR3 has 15 residues. CDR1 is KGHSH, CDR2 LQKENI, per germline. Clones were sequenced by immunoSEQ multiplex PCR, and TCRdb holds only the in-frame ones, with some missing. The sample holds hundreds of thousands of clones, over 75% seen once. These data were likewise used in another study, on human thymus T cells. According to that study: The study used thymus tissue resected during corrective heart surgery. Thymic and blood repertoires seemed to show skewed V and J gene use.

The sequencing sample was made of thymocytes. This receptor was obtained from a boy less than two years old with a congenital heart defect. This rearrangement joins TRBV18 to TRBJ2-7, with D possibly TRBD1 on 5 matching bases. This CDR3 reads CASSPRARAPYEQYF. For the CDR3, the DNA is TGTGCCAGCTCACCAAGAGCCAGGGCACCCTACGAGCAGTACTTC.